One and the same sample provided the 8 T cell receptor beta chains below, sequenced in a study of blood T cell repertoires in COVID-19. The data were produced by immunoSEQ multiplex PCR, yet TCRdb's version contains in-frame clones alone and is incomplete. The sample shows some 90,000 clones, about 86% of them seen only once. Sequenced input: peripheral blood. These TCRs come from a man older than 75 with active or convalescent COVID-19.

The V gene is TRBV10-3, the J gene TRBJ1-1, with TRBD1 as a possible D gene (5 bases). Germline V lookup: CDR1 ENHRY, CDR2 SYGVKD. The germline V and J ends were trimmed by 0 bases and 1 base, with 9 bases remaining between them. The CDR3 contains 15 residues. The CDR3 nucleotides read TGTGCCATCAGTGAGTCGCGGGGGTCGAACACTGAAGCTTTCTTT. It yields the protein CAISESRGSNTEAFF.

The chain uses TRBV24-1 and TRBJ1-3; D possibly corresponds to TRBD1 (6 bases). CDR3 length: 15 residues. With 6 bases removed from V and 5 bases from J, the gap between germline ends came to 16 bases. CDR1 and CDR2 (germline): KGHDR, SFDVKD. The DNA of the CDR3 is TGTGCCACCAGTCCTAAGACAGGCCTAAGAAACACCATATATTTT. Amino acid sequence: CATSPKTGLRNTIYF.

This chain uses TRBV12-5 with TRBJ2-5, with D possibly TRBD2 on 6 matching bases. With 5 bases removed from V and 9 bases from J, the gap between germline ends came to 22 bases. This CDR3 contains 15 residues. Germline V CDR1 and CDR2: LGHNT, FRNRAP. CDR3 in amino acids: CASGANTGTVSPQYF. The CDR3 DNA reads TGTGCTAGTGGTGCAAACACCGGGACTGTAAGTCCCCAGTACTTC.

This clone was recorded once. The chain has TRBV6-1 and TRBJ1-5; D unresolved. V lost 3 bases and J lost 8, with 11 bases in between. The CDR3 extends over 13 amino acids. Germline V gives CDR1 MNHNS, CDR2 SASEGT. The CDR3 loop is CASSESGWEPQHF. Here the CDR3 DNA reads TGTGCCAGCAGTGAGAGCGGGTGGGAGCCCCAGCATTTT.

The rearrangement joins TRBV2 to TRBJ1-2, with D possibly being TRBD1 (6 bases). Trimming took 4 bases from V and 4 from J, leaving 19 bases between them. Germline V gene data show CDR1 as SNHLY and CDR2 as FYNNEI. CDR3 length equals 16 residues. CDR3 amino acids: CASSVKTSGASYGYTF. As DNA, the CDR3 is TGTGCCAGCAGTGTCAAAACCTCAGGGGCGAGCTATGGCTACACCTTC.

This chain's CDR3 is CASRGVSPLHF. The CDR3 nucleotides are TGTGCCAGCAGGGGCGTGTCACCCCTCCACTTT. The chain uses TRBV28 and TRBJ1-6; no clear D. Germline loops: CDR1 MDHEN, CDR2 SYDVKM. The CDR3 consists of 11 residues. The V gene lost 6 bases and the J gene lost 10 bases, with 7 bases spanning the gap.

The CDR3 region is CASSYGQTNTGELFF. DNA for the CDR3: TGTGCCAGCAGTTACGGACAGACGAACACCGGGGAGCTGTTTTTT. V usage is TRBV11-2 and J usage is TRBJ2-2; D is perhaps TRBD1 (6 bases). This CDR3 has 15 residues. V gave up 6 bases and J gave up 0 bases, with 11 bases separating them. Germline CDR1 and CDR2: SGHAT and FQNNGV.

This clone appeared a single time. The rearrangement links TRBV6-5 to TRBJ1-3; no clear D gene. Germline V gives CDR1 MNHEY, CDR2 SVGAGI. The ends were cut back, 6 bases at V and 2 bases at J, with 11 bases in the middle. CDR3 length: 14 residues. The CDR3 spells CASSQLPTGNTIYF. The CDR3 nucleotides read TGTGCCAGCAGCCAACTCCCTACTGGAAACACCATATATTTT.